This TCR beta chain is drawn from a study of early T cells in non-severe SARS-CoV-2 infection (dated by TCRdb to the early 2020s). Regarding the research as a whole: Bulk RNA from unsorted whole blood was used for TCR sequencing, so alpha and beta chains could not be paired. What the research found in general, with its limitations: VDJdb matching was skewed toward anti-spike CD8 responses and likely underestimated virus-specific expansions by missing private and CD4 specificities.

This was a case-control study nested in a cohort of healthcare workers in London, UK, who had nasopharyngeal swab PCR tests and blood samples taken every week. Healthcare workers were enrolled in the week of the UK lockdown, from 23 to 31 March 2020, and were followed every week for up to 16 weeks. The trim is 3 bases for V and 5 bases for J, with a gap of 18 bases between the germline ends. According to the germline V gene (reference sequence), CDR1 reads DFQATT and CDR2 reads SNEGSKA. The CDR3, from cysteine to phenylalanine, totals 15 residues. The retained sequence is limited to the CDR3, 45 bases, with the frame set at the first base. This clonotype was detected many times. This receptor's antigen is unknown. The record has no base qualities; no much larger clone is one base away. The library relied on 5' RACE. The instrument given in TCRdb is NextSeq 500. The TCR library protocol attached unique molecular identifiers to individual cDNA molecules to correct for sequencing error and PCR bias. TCR alpha and beta chains were both sequenced, and the abundances of alpha and beta sequences in each sample were closely correlated with each other. The paper's data handling went like this. Decombinator V4 was used to annotate TCR sequences for V gene, J gene and CDR3. Expanded TCRs were defined as changing significantly between any two time points under a Poisson model with p below 0.0001. TCR abundances were normalised to the total number of TCRs sequenced in each sample and reported as counts per million. MAIT TCRs were defined by TRAV1-2 paired with TRAJ12, TRAJ20 or TRAJ33, and iNKT TCRs by TRAV10 paired with TRAJ18. VDJdb, accessed on 1 November 2021, was searched for TCRs annotated for CMV, EBV and SARS-CoV-2, and TCRs annotated for more than one antigen were excluded. TCRdb ran its own pipeline on the public reads, namely fastp trimming at Q25 and MiXCR clone calling, and kept in-frame beta chains. Rows merge per CDR3 protein into single entries with the most common DNA and genes. The V and J calls reflect TCRdb's pipeline rather than the authors' work. The sample has roughly 46,000 distinct CDR3 sequences on record, roughly 5.7% of them singletons. Under 7% of the sample goes to the ten largest clones.

The sample in question was whole blood, obtained at baseline. The sequence was obtained from an adult who was a healthcare worker with PCR-confirmed SARS-CoV-2 infection or an uninfected control (not recorded which). The chain couples TRBV20-1 to TRBJ2-3; TRBD2 might be the D gene, on 6 matching bases. The CDR3 reads CSASIDGGRRDTQYF. The DNA sequence reads TGCAGTGCTAGTATCGACGGGGGTCGTAGAGATACGCAGTATTTT.